What follows describes a single T cell receptor (beta chain). Its antigen is not identified. TCRdb keeps only in-frame clones here, not all; method: immunoSEQ multiplex PCR. The sample contains under 400,000 clones, 75% to 90% of which appear only once. This entry belongs to a study of cytomegalovirus exposure and HLA in healthy donors. General study findings and limits: There were a few CMV-associated chains whose specificity for CMV antigens was confirmed in vitro. Usually a TCR sequence was rare, but some public TCRs were found in many donors.

Trimming removed 1 base from V and 4 bases from J; junction bases left unmatched: 7. The germline V gene encodes CDR1 SGHAT and CDR2 FQNNGV. There are 16 residues in the CDR3. The chain combines TRBV11-2 with TRBJ1-2; 9 nucleotides agree with TRBD1. The clonotype was recovered from a young woman in good health and CMV-seronegative. The specimen sequenced was PBMCs. In DNA, the CDR3 is TGTGCCAGCAGCTTAGGGCGAGGACAGGGGCCCTATGGCTACACCTTC. It codes for CASSLGRGQGPYGYTF.